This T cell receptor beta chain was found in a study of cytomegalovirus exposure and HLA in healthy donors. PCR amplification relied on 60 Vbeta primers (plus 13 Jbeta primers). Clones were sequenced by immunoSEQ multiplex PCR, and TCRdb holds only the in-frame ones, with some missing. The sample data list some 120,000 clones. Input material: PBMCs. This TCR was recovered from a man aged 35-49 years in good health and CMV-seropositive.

CDR3 bases: TGTGCCAGCAGCTTAGCGTCACGGGATTGGGGGGGTGAGCAGTTCTTC. Translation: CASSLASRDWGGEQFF. This sequence joins TRBV7-8 and TRBJ2-1; 7 bases match TRBD2. There are 16 residues in the CDR3. The ends lost 0 bases at V and 9 bases at J; junction bases unmatched: 11. The germline V gene has CDR1 SGHVS and CDR2 FQNEAQ.